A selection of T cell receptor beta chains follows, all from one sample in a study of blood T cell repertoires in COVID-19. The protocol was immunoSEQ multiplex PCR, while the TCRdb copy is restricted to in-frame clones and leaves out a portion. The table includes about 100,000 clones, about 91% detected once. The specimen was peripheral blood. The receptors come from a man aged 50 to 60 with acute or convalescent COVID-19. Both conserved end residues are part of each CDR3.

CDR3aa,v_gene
CASSLGAGGYEQYF,TRBV7-2
CASTGTGVFGTIYF,TRBV11-2
CASSFLGTGDNSPLHF,TRBV27
CASSKTGSKNQPQHF,TRBV2
CASRGGGRNSPLHF,TRBV3-1/TRBV3-2
CASSDPGGAVETQYF,TRBV5-1
CASSTTGSAANEKLFF,TRBV19
CASSLVGLQETQYF,TRBV7-8
CASSLGLLAEAFF,TRBV28
CASSLEQALMNTEAFF,TRBV5-1
CASSIHRSGTSGINEQFF,TRBV19
CTSSLSGIPTNEKLFF,TRBV1
CASSSVGTEQFF,TRBV5-6
CASSSGTSGNTGELFF,TRBV6-2/TRBV6-3
CASSVQTGTGELFF,TRBV2